The present T cell receptor (beta chain) was sequenced within a study of tissue T cells after allogeneic stem cell transplantation. Regarding this clone: The antigen remains unidentified. The genes and germline here are from mouse. The read terminates 1 residue ahead of where the CDR3 ends, so the germline J gene completes it.

Using immunoSEQ multiplex PCR, the repertoire was profiled, and TCRdb retains in-frame clones only, with some absent. The sample holds under 25,000 clones, around 70% seen once. General study points: Only a limited share of tissue TCRs appeared in blood or spleen.

CDR1 is NSHNY, CDR2 SYGAGN, per germline. The CDR3 contains 15 residues. Unmatched junction bases numbered 4, after V lost 1 base and J lost 8 bases. Source material: spleen. The chain combines TRBV13-1 with TRBJ1-4; 11 positions match TRBD1. The TCR was taken from a female BALB/c mouse in good health. The MHC haplotype of this mouse line is H2-d. This chain's CDR3 is CASSDPGQGGERLFF. CDR3 DNA, as far as it was read: TGTGCCAGCAGTGATCCGGGACAGGGGGGGGAAAGATTATTT.